This is a list of T cell receptor beta chains from one sample in a study of shared clonotypes between healthy human individuals. Generated by immunoSEQ multiplex PCR, the TCRdb table keeps only in-frame clones and is missing some. The sample has about 730,000 clones, roughly 72% seen once. Sample: memory CD4+ T cells sorted from blood. The receptors come from a woman aged 25 to 45 in good health. The CDR3 runs from the conserved cysteine through the conserved F or W. A D gene is named only where the DNA matches it firmly. The listing skips clone size in some rows; elsewhere it reads once, few, many or a size class.

>TRBJ2-2|TRBV11-2|TRBD2|-|16
CASSPLGGSDTGELFF
TGTGCCAGCAGCCCCCTCGGGGGGAGTGACACCGGGGAGCTGTTTTTT
>TRBJ2-1|TRBV5-1|-|-|15
CASSLDSHSYNEQFF
TGCGCCAGCAGCCTGGACAGCCACTCCTACAATGAGCAGTTCTTC
>TRBJ2-5|TRBV7-8|-|-|14
CASTSPTGKETQYF
TGTGCCAGCACTAGCCCTACAGGGAAGGAGACCCAGTACTTC
>TRBJ2-7|TRBV7-2|-|-|14
CASSSNRRSHEQYF
TGTGCCAGCAGCTCGAACCGCAGGTCCCACGAGCAGTACTTC
>TRBJ2-7|TRBV6-5|-|-|13
CASSVTNSYEQYF
TGTGCCAGCAGTGTTACCAACTCCTACGAGCAGTACTTC
>TRBJ2-2|TRBV27|-|few|18
CASSLLGLPARNTGELFF
TGTGCCAGCAGTTTATTAGGGTTGCCAGCGAGGAACACCGGGGAGCTGTTTTTT
>TRBJ2-7|TRBV19|TRBD2|-|14
CASRASGRTYEQYF
TGTGCCAGTAGGGCTAGCGGGAGAACCTACGAGCAGTACTTC
>TRBJ2-1|TRBV19|TRBD2|-|18
CASSSPTSGRAAYNEQFF
TGTGCCAGTAGTTCACCGACTAGCGGGAGAGCAGCCTACAATGAGCAGTTCTTC
>TRBJ1-1|TRBV4-2|-|-|15
CASSQEGHQTREAFF
TGTGCCAGCAGCCAAGAAGGTCACCAAACTAGGGAAGCTTTCTTT
>TRBJ1-1|TRBV10-3|-|-|13
CAITGEENTEAFF
TGTGCCATCACAGGGGAGGAGAACACTGAAGCTTTCTTT
>TRBJ2-7|TRBV28|TRBD2|-|15
CASSLSSGRSYEQYF
TGTGCCAGCAGTTTATCCAGCGGGAGATCCTACGAGCAGTACTTC
>TRBJ1-5|TRBV14|-|-|13
CASSKTGDQPQHF
TGTGCCAGCAGCAAGACTGGGGACCAGCCCCAGCATTTT
>TRBJ2-3|TRBV30|-|-|14
CAWSVLLDTDTQYF
TGTGCCTGGAGTGTCCTGCTAGATACAGATACGCAGTATTTT
>TRBJ2-1|TRBV4-1|TRBD2|-|16
CASSQSASGISNEQFF
TGCGCCAGCAGCCAGAGTGCTAGCGGGATTTCAAATGAGCAGTTCTTC
>TRBJ2-1|TRBV25-1|-|-|16
CASSDPERRSYNEQFF
TGTGCCAGCAGTGACCCAGAGCGCAGATCGTACAATGAGCAGTTCTTC
>TRBJ2-5|TRBV2|-|-|13
CASSSDVSETQYF
TGTGCCAGCAGTTCGGATGTTTCAGAGACCCAGTACTTC
>TRBJ2-3|TRBV28|-|-|13
CASSLAETDTQYF
TGTGCCAGCAGTTTGGCGGAGACAGATACGCAGTATTTT
>TRBJ1-5|TRBV28|TRBD1|-|14
CASSRGGGNQPQHF
TGTGCCAGCAGCAGGGGGGGCGGCAATCAGCCCCAGCATTTT
>TRBJ1-5|TRBV27|-|-|16
CASSLVFRGAEQPQHF
TGTGCCAGCAGTTTAGTTTTTCGGGGGGCTGAACAGCCCCAGCATTTT
>TRBJ2-1|TRBV27|-|few|14
CASSGDPSWNEQFF
TGTGCCAGCAGCGGTGATCCTAGTTGGAATGAGCAGTTCTTC
>TRBJ2-7|TRBV27|TRBD1|-|14
CASSEGQGNYEQYF
TGTGCCAGCAGTGAGGGACAGGGGAACTACGAGCAGTACTTC
>TRBJ2-2|TRBV28|-|-|18
CASSLYGGLVGNTGELFF
TGTGCCAGCAGTTTATATGGAGGGTTAGTGGGGAACACCGGGGAGCTGTTTTTT
>TRBJ2-2|TRBV7-3|-|-|15
CASSPRTERGGELFF
TGTGCCAGCAGCCCAAGGACAGAGCGTGGCGGGGAGCTGTTTTTT
>TRBJ2-1|TRBV10-3|-|-|16
CAISEDRKSVYNEQFF
TGTGCCATCAGTGAGGACAGAAAGAGCGTCTACAATGAGCAGTTCTTC
>TRBJ1-2|TRBV30|-|-|13
CAWRTQGGNGYTF
TGTGCCTGGAGGACACAGGGTGGAAATGGCTACACCTTC
>TRBJ2-7|TRBV6-1|TRBD2|-|19
CASSGTVAPGLAGGYEQYF
TGTGCCAGCAGTGGAACGGTGGCTCCGGGACTAGCGGGAGGGTACGAGCAGTACTTC
>TRBJ2-1|TRBV5-1|TRBD2|-|16
CASSLEFQRERGEQFF
TGCGCCAGCAGCTTGGAATTCCAGCGGGAGCGGGGTGAGCAGTTCTTC
>TRBJ1-2|TRBV9|TRBD1|-|15
CASSARDRAIYGYTF
TGTGCCAGCAGCGCCCGGGACAGGGCGATCTATGGCTACACCTTC
>TRBJ1-3|TRBV5-1|-|-|14
CASSQGTAGNTIYF
TGCGCCAGCAGCCAGGGGACGGCTGGAAACACCATATATTTT
>TRBJ1-3|TRBV19|-|many|14
CASSGASSGNTIYF
TGTGCCAGTAGTGGAGCGAGCTCTGGAAACACCATATATTTT
>TRBJ2-3|TRBV4-1|TRBD2|-|15
CASSHTAGSTDTQYF
TGCGCCAGCAGCCATACAGCGGGGAGCACAGATACGCAGTATTTT
>TRBJ1-1|TRBV28|-|once|14
CAYSEGVMNTEAFF
TGTGCCTACAGCGAGGGGGTGATGAACACTGAAGCTTTCTTT
>TRBJ1-1|TRBV18|-|few|14
CASSPNRQNTEAFF
TGTGCCAGCTCACCGAACAGACAAAACACTGAAGCTTTCTTT
>TRBJ1-2|TRBV5-6|TRBD1|few|13
CASSFRDRDGYTF
TGTGCCAGCAGTTTCCGGGACAGGGATGGCTACACCTTC
>TRBJ2-1|TRBV7-9|-|-|14
CASSLGSVYNEQFF
TGTGCCAGCAGCTTAGGTAGCGTCTACAATGAGCAGTTCTTC
>TRBJ2-7|TRBV6-6|TRBD1|-|13
CASSGDRGYEQYF
TGTGCCAGCAGTGGGGACAGGGGCTACGAGCAGTACTTC
>TRBJ2-1|TRBV15|TRBD1|-|16
CATSRDDRGIYNEQFF
TGTGCCACCAGCAGAGACGACAGGGGGATCTACAATGAGCAGTTCTTC
>TRBJ2-7|TRBV6-5|TRBD1|few|15
CASSGDRGAPYEQYF
TGTGCCAGCAGTGGGGACAGGGGAGCCCCCTACGAGCAGTACTTC
>TRBJ2-1|TRBV7-2|TRBD2|once|18
CASSSAGTSGSSYNEQFF
TGTGCCAGCAGCTCAGCCGGGACTAGCGGGAGCTCCTACAATGAGCAGTTCTTC